Listed below are T cell receptor beta chains from one sample, sequenced in a study of T cell responses to AZD1222 COVID-19 vaccine. Here immunoSEQ multiplex PCR was the method, and the copy in TCRdb shows in-frame clones only, minus some. This table has about 110,000 clones, 94% appearing once. Here the sequenced sample was peripheral blood, taken 28 days after the second AZD1222 dose. These TCRs come from an adult who received the AZD1222 COVID-19 vaccine. CDR3s include the opening cysteine and the closing phenylalanine or tryptophan. Fields, in order: V gene, D gene, J gene, clone size, CDR3 protein, CDR3 DNA. D genes are given only for firm matches. Clone size, where shown, is once, few, many, or a class for clones that have expanded.

TRBV6-5	NA	TRBJ1-2	once	CASGYDWGEGYTF	TGTGCCAGCGGATATGATTGGGGCGAGGGCTACACCTTC
TRBV5-1	TRBD1	TRBJ1-1	NA	CASSPRPDRANTEAFF	TGCGCCAGCAGCCCACGTCCGGACAGGGCGAACACTGAAGCTTTCTTT
TRBV19	TRBD1	TRBJ1-1	once	CASSPPRTGGLGGTEAFF	TGTGCCAGTAGCCCACCCCGGACAGGGGGGCTGGGCGGCACTGAAGCTTTCTTT
TRBV15	TRBD2	TRBJ2-1	NA	CATSRVQLAVNNEQFF	TGTGCCACCAGCAGAGTTCAGCTAGCGGTAAACAATGAGCAGTTCTTC
TRBV3-1/TRBV3-2	NA	TRBJ1-1	NA	CASSSPRGAGTEAFF	TGTGCCAGCAGCAGCCCCCGGGGGGCTGGCACTGAAGCTTTCTTT
TRBV6-4	NA	TRBJ2-3	few	CASSAGATDTQYF	TGTGCCAGCAGTGCCGGGGCCACAGATACGCAGTATTTT
TRBV28	NA	TRBJ2-1	NA	CASRPGGQGSYNEQFF	TGTGCCAGCAGACCAGGGGGGCAGGGGTCCTACAATGAGCAGTTCTTC
TRBV12-5	TRBD1	TRBJ1-1	NA	CASGFRTGGHVLNTEAFF	TGTGCTAGTGGTTTCAGGACAGGTGGCCACGTCTTGAACACTGAAGCTTTCTTT
TRBV4-1	NA	TRBJ1-1	NA	CASSQDGRVEAFF	TGCGCCAGCAGCCAAGATGGGAGGGTTGAAGCTTTCTTT
TRBV19	NA	TRBJ1-1	NA	CASSIVGGSTEAFF	TGTGCCAGTAGTATCGTGGGGGGTTCCACTGAAGCTTTCTTT
TRBV10-2	TRBD1	TRBJ1-1	NA	CASSDRGPEAFF	TGCGCCAGCAGCGACAGGGGGCCTGAAGCTTTCTTT
TRBV13	TRBD2	TRBJ2-7	NA	CASRGTSQKDYEQYF	TGTGCCAGCAGGGGGACTAGTCAGAAAGACTACGAGCAGTACTTC
TRBV6-5	NA	TRBJ1-2	NA	CASSYSGARGYTF	TGTGCCAGCAGTTATTCTGGGGCTCGCGGCTACACCTTC
TRBV11-2	NA	TRBJ1-2	NA	CASSLDRTSRGGYTF	TGTGCCAGCAGCTTAGACCGCACCTCCAGGGGCGGCTACACCTTC
TRBV11-1	NA	TRBJ1-2	NA	CASSFQGNYGYTF	TGTGCCAGCAGCTTTCAAGGGAACTATGGCTACACCTTC
TRBV6-2/TRBV6-3	NA	TRBJ1-1	NA	CASNYGPAEAFF	TGTGCCAGCAATTACGGTCCCGCTGAAGCTTTCTTT
TRBV19	NA	TRBJ2-2	NA	CASSIDVPPDLFF	TGTGCCAGTAGTATAGATGTCCCCCCCGACCTGTTTTTT
TRBV27	NA	TRBJ2-1	NA	CASSYSSYNEQFF	TGTGCCAGCAGTTATAGCTCCTACAATGAGCAGTTCTTC
TRBV5-4	TRBD2	TRBJ2-5	NA	CASSPGTSGRALTETQYF	TGTGCCAGCAGCCCCGGAACTAGCGGGAGGGCCCTGACGGAGACCCAGTACTTC
TRBV6-4	NA	TRBJ1-2	NA	CASSENPAGRRRYYGYTF	TGTGCCAGCAGCGAAAATCCGGCTGGAAGACGGCGGTACTATGGCTACACCTTC
TRBV10-3	NA	TRBJ2-6	NA	CAVPRDPSSGANVLTF	TGTGCCGTTCCCAGGGACCCCAGCTCTGGGGCCAACGTCCTGACTTTC
TRBV10-3	NA	TRBJ1-2	NA	CAISANSFNYGYTF	TGTGCCATCAGTGCCAACAGTTTTAACTATGGCTACACCTTC
TRBV6-5	TRBD1	TRBJ1-1	once	CASLRARGLPEAFF	TGTGCCAGCCTGCGTGCCAGGGGGCTCCCTGAAGCTTTCTTT
TRBV30	TRBD2	TRBJ2-7	NA	CAWSVTRDYHEQYF	TGTGCCTGGAGTGTAACCAGGGACTACCACGAGCAGTACTTC
TRBV7-9	TRBD1	TRBJ1-2	NA	CASRPTGLAYGYTF	TGTGCCAGCAGGCCGACAGGGTTAGCGTATGGCTACACCTTC
TRBV29-1	NA	TRBJ1-1	NA	CSAVRTEAFF	TGCAGTGCTGTTCGGACTGAAGCTTTCTTT
TRBV18	TRBD1	TRBJ2-4	NA	CASSPPGDRENIQYF	TGTGCCAGCTCACCACCAGGGGACAGGGAAAACATTCAGTACTTC
TRBV30	NA	TRBJ1-6	NA	CAWTSQQALGSPLHF	TGTGCCTGGACCTCCCAGCAGGCCCTGGGTTCACCCCTCCACTTT
TRBV6-1	NA	TRBJ1-1	NA	CASSETRTEAFF	TGTGCCAGCAGTGAAACGAGGACTGAAGCTTTCTTT
TRBV13	NA	TRBJ1-2	NA	CASSLGTPTTDGYTF	TGTGCCAGCAGCTTAGGTACCCCCACGACTGATGGCTACACCTTC
TRBV3-1/TRBV3-2	NA	TRBJ2-4	NA	CASSWVSGNAKNIQYF	TGTGCCAGCAGCTGGGTTTCGGGAAATGCCAAAAACATTCAGTACTTC
TRBV29-1	NA	TRBJ2-7	NA	CSVARLIERDEQYF	TGCAGCGTTGCAAGGCTCATCGAAAGGGACGAGCAGTACTTC
TRBV11-2	NA	TRBJ2-1	once	CASSKLRGRTVGNEQFF	TGTGCCAGCAGCAAACTCAGGGGGAGGACAGTAGGGAATGAGCAGTTCTTC
TRBV11-3	NA	TRBJ1-1	NA	CASSWVGRTEAFF	TGTGCCAGCAGCTGGGTGGGGCGAACTGAAGCTTTCTTT
TRBV2	NA	TRBJ1-1	NA	CASKDNSNTEAFF	TGTGCCAGCAAGGACAATTCGAACACTGAAGCTTTCTTT
TRBV5-1	NA	TRBJ1-1	NA	CASSLLPRGDEAFF	TGCGCCAGCAGCTTGCTCCCCCGTGGGGATGAAGCTTTCTTT
TRBV27	NA	TRBJ2-1	few	CASSLRAKNEQFF	TGTGCCAGCAGTTTACGGGCAAAAAATGAGCAGTTCTTC
TRBV5-5	NA	TRBJ2-3	NA	CASSLVGGPSITDTQYF	TGTGCCAGCAGCTTGGTTGGAGGTCCGTCTATCACAGATACGCAGTATTTT
TRBV4-2	TRBD2	TRBJ2-1	NA	CASSSQEGGIENEQFF	TGTGCCAGCAGCTCTCAGGAGGGAGGGATTGAAAATGAGCAGTTCTTC
TRBV27	NA	TRBJ2-4	NA	CASSPGTPNIQYF	TGTGCCAGCAGTCCGGGCACACCAAACATTCAGTACTTC
TRBV14	NA	TRBJ1-2	NA	CASSQRTVYGYTF	TGTGCCAGCAGCCAAAGGACAGTATATGGCTACACCTTC
TRBV5-5	NA	TRBJ2-1	NA	CASSPVPVGSNNNEQFF	TGTGCCAGCAGCCCTGTTCCCGTGGGCAGCAATAACAATGAGCAGTTCTTC
TRBV7-2	TRBD2	TRBJ2-5	NA	CASSTPGLARQETQYF	TGTGCCAGCAGCACCCCGGGACTAGCCCGACAAGAGACCCAGTACTTC
TRBV19	NA	TRBJ2-3	NA	CASSLRPEGTDTQYF	TGTGCCAGTAGTCTCCGACCCGAGGGCACAGATACGCAGTATTTT
TRBV16	NA	TRBJ1-3	NA	CASSQLRTLLSGNTIYF	TGTGCCAGCAGCCAATTACGGACACTTCTCTCTGGAAACACCATATATTTT
TRBV28	NA	TRBJ1-1	NA	CASNSGGRMNTEAFF	TGTGCCAGCAACTCGGGAGGACGGATGAACACTGAAGCTTTCTTT
TRBV5-1	NA	TRBJ1-2	NA	CASSWGPHSGYTF	TGCGCCAGCAGCTGGGGCCCCCATAGTGGCTACACCTTC
TRBV10-3	TRBD1	TRBJ1-1	once	CAISEPKAGGYTEAFF	TGTGCCATCAGTGAACCCAAGGCAGGGGGCTACACTGAAGCTTTCTTT
TRBV18	NA	TRBJ1-2	NA	CASSPTATPNYGYTF	TGTGCCAGCTCACCTACAGCAACTCCTAACTATGGCTACACCTTC
TRBV7-9	TRBD1	TRBJ2-3	NA	CASSSGTGNTDTQYF	TGTGCCAGCAGCTCGGGGACAGGGAACACAGATACGCAGTATTTT
TRBV5-1	NA	TRBJ2-3	NA	CASSTRGDTQYF	TGCGCCAGCAGCACCCGCGGAGATACGCAGTATTTT
TRBV29-1	TRBD2	TRBJ2-1	NA	CSVEDLRTSANRGEQFF	TGCAGCGTTGAAGATCTTAGGACTAGCGCAAATCGTGGTGAGCAGTTCTTC
TRBV21-1	NA	TRBJ1-2	NA	CASSKGGVNYGYTF	TGTGCCAGCAGCAAAGGGGGTGTGAACTATGGCTACACCTTC
TRBV29-1	TRBD2	TRBJ2-7	NA	CSVGPTSGSLREQYF	TGCAGCGTGGGACCCACTAGCGGGAGCTTAAGGGAGCAGTACTTC